Each of the 4 T cell receptor beta chains below was sequenced from the same sample in a study of PD-1 blockade in classical Hodgkin lymphoma. Each and every patient relapsed after autologous stem cell transplantation, and patients got differing brentuximab vedotin exposure. Clones were read by immunoSEQ multiplex PCR, and TCRdb kept only the in-frame ones, dropping some. Of 46,000 or so clones in the sample, around 72% are singletons; the top ten hold 9.5% to 11%. This specimen was peripheral blood mononuclear cells (PBMCs), taken at baseline. Receptors were obtained from a human donor with classical Hodgkin lymphoma.

The J gene is TRBJ1-4, the V gene TRBV19, with D tentatively TRBD1 (5 bases). Germline loops: CDR1 LNHDA, CDR2 SQIVND (reference sequence). The CDR3 totals 14 residues. The CDR3 DNA reads TGTGCACAAACTTCAGGGCACACTAATGAAAAACTGTTTTTT. This encodes CAQTSGHTNEKLFF. Supplemented by reference TRBV19 and TRBJ1-4, the full variable domain reads DGGITQSPKYLFRKEGQNVTLSCEQNLNHDAMYWYRQDPGQGLRLIYYSQIVNDFQKGDIAEGYSVSREKKESFPLTVTSAQKNPTAFYLCAQTSGHTNEKLFFGSGTQLSVL.

V gene TRBV4-1 combines with J gene TRBJ2-3, with D possibly matching TRBD2 (5 bases). V was trimmed by 0 bases and J by 2 bases, leaving 15 bases between them. Germline values: CDR1 MGHRA, CDR2 YSYEKL. The CDR3 totals 17 residues. As DNA, the CDR3 is TGCGCCAGCAGCCAAGATCCACCGGGGTCCCCCACAGATACGCAGTATTTT. This gives the protein CASSQDPPGSPTDTQYF.

This chain uses TRBV7-9 with TRBJ1-1, with D perhaps TRBD1 (5 bases). Germline-derived CDR1 and CDR2 are SEHNR and FQNEAQ (reference sequence). The length of the CDR3 is 11 residues. V was cut by 5 bases and J by 6 bases, with 7 bases left in between. Here the CDR3 DNA reads TGTGCCAGCAGCGGGGCCTCTGAAGCTTTCTTT. Amino acid sequence: CASSGASEAFF.

The CDR3 is CASSEPGIGDEAFF. CDR3 DNA sequence: TGTGCCAGCAGCGAACCAGGGATTGGGGATGAAGCTTTCTTT. The rearrangement uses TRBV6-1 and TRBJ1-1; maybe TRBD1 (5 bases). Germline CDR1 reads MNHNS; CDR2 reads SASEGT. V shed 6 bases and J shed 7 bases, with 18 bases lying between them. The CDR3 runs 14 residues.